This T cell receptor (beta chain) was profiled in a study of cytomegalovirus exposure and HLA in healthy donors. About the research overall: Genetic ancestry analysis placed approximately 78% of the 300 to 500 donors that were genotyped in the Caucasian-associated cluster.

Donors sampled were nominally healthy, though unrecorded immune exposures were likely. Comments on this clone: The antigen is not known.

CDR1 is SGDLS, CDR2 YYNGEE, per germline. This CDR3 has 19 residues. The trim removed 0 bases at V and 2 bases at J, leaving 9 bases unmatched. The PCR used 60 Vbeta and 13 Jbeta primers. The repertoire was sequenced with immunoSEQ multiplex PCR; TCRdb's copy has only in-frame clones and lacks some. Seen here are 55,000 to 75,000 clones, 68% observed once, and the top ten hold less than 20%. Study observations and caveats: When presence/absence was analysed, sequencing depth was taken to be roughly uniform across donors. According to the study, 160 or so TCR beta chains were cytomegalovirus-associated.

The sample consisted of PBMCs. The TCR comes from a man aged 35 to 55 in good health and CMV-seropositive. The chain recombines TRBV9 with TRBJ2-3; 13 positions agree with TRBD2. In nucleotides, the CDR3 is TGTGCCAGCAGCGTAGGGCCGGGACTAGCGGGACCCGTCACAGATACGCAGTATTTT. Translated: CASSVGPGLAGPVTDTQYF.